This T cell receptor beta chain originates from a study of T cells in Graves' hyperthyroidism and ophthalmopathy. Whole-study findings and limits: Blood samples included most of the expanded thyroid clonotypes exceeding 0.001. Stable hyperthyroidism was told apart from ophthalmopathy by a model built on 13 V-J features.

Stable disease denoted Graves' hyperthyroidism without ophthalmopathy progression within 18 months. PBMCs were obtained from 9 to 10 ml fresh peripheral blood. Between the trimmed V and J ends, which lost 8 bases and 4 bases, there was a span of 12 bases. Germline V gives CDR1 MNHNS, CDR2 SASEGT. The CDR3 has 13 residues. This clonotype was recorded a few times. Its antigen is not identified. Amplification of TCR beta CDR3 regions used RNA as the template. TCR CDR3 underwent first-round RT-PCR with the HTBI primer set. TCRdb independently ran MiXCR on the multiplex PCR reads; one entry per CDR3 protein. The data contain about 740,000 distinct CDR3 sequences, around 15% of them seen just once; the ten biggest clones take up roughly 10%.

Sequencing was carried out using blood. This receptor was obtained from a woman younger than 30 with Graves' hyperthyroidism. The V gene is TRBV6-1, the J gene TRBJ2-1; the D gene is possibly TRBD2 (6 bases). DNA of the CDR3: TGTGCCAGCGGGGACTCGGAATACAATGAGCAGTTCTTC. This sequence encodes CASGDSEYNEQFF.